This is a list of T cell receptor beta chains from one sample in a study of identifying expanded T cells in peripheral blood. Profiled with immunoSEQ multiplex PCR; TCRdb holds only in-frame clones, not every one. The repertoire holds about 63,000 clones, with about four fifths as singletons. The specimen was blood. The receptor source for this set is a person aged 18-70 years in good health. CDR3s include the opening cysteine and the closing phenylalanine or tryptophan. Fields, in order: clone size, V gene, D gene, J gene, CDR3 protein, CDR3 DNA. The D gene is left open where the match is weak. Part of the rows lack a size; the others show once, few, many or a class for expanded clones.

abundance: .
v_gene: TRBV5-1
d_gene: TRBD2
j_gene: TRBJ2-1
CDR3aa: CASSLYSGGRSASSYNEQFF
CDR3nt: TGCGCCAGCAGCTTGTATAGCGGGGGTCGATCGGCGAGTTCCTACAATGAGCAGTTCTTC

abundance: .
v_gene: TRBV2
d_gene: .
j_gene: TRBJ2-1
CDR3aa: CASSRQLGIEQFF
CDR3nt: TGTGCCAGCAGTCGACAGCTGGGAATAGAGCAGTTCTTC

abundance: .
v_gene: TRBV27
d_gene: .
j_gene: TRBJ1-1
CDR3aa: CASKGYGNTEAFF
CDR3nt: TGTGCCAGCAAGGGGTATGGGAACACTGAAGCTTTCTTT

abundance: .
v_gene: TRBV27
d_gene: TRBD2
j_gene: TRBJ2-1
CDR3aa: CASSSGRTSGSYNEQFF
CDR3nt: TGTGCCAGCAGTTCAGGCCGGACTAGCGGGAGTTACAATGAGCAGTTCTTC

abundance: .
v_gene: TRBV7-9
d_gene: .
j_gene: TRBJ1-2
CDR3aa: CASRWSLRANF
CDR3nt: TGTGCCAGCAGGTGGTCCCTCAGGGCAAACTTC

abundance: .
v_gene: TRBV11-2
d_gene: .
j_gene: TRBJ2-1
CDR3aa: CASSVVRSYNEQFF
CDR3nt: TGTGCCAGCAGCGTGGTAAGATCCTACAATGAGCAGTTCTTC

abundance: .
v_gene: TRBV5-6
d_gene: .
j_gene: TRBJ1-6
CDR3aa: CASSPLLRPGGEYASPLHF
CDR3nt: TGTGCCAGCAGCCCTCTACTACGCCCAGGAGGGGAGTATGCTTCACCCCTCCACTTT

abundance: few
v_gene: TRBV19
d_gene: .
j_gene: TRBJ1-1
CDR3aa: CASSPRRGEAFF
CDR3nt: TGTGCCAGTAGTCCCCGAAGGGGTGAAGCTTTCTTT

abundance: .
v_gene: TRBV19
d_gene: TRBD1
j_gene: TRBJ2-1
CDR3aa: CASSMDRAAYNEQFF
CDR3nt: TGTGCCAGTAGTATGGACAGGGCGGCATACAATGAGCAGTTCTTC

abundance: .
v_gene: TRBV18
d_gene: .
j_gene: TRBJ2-3
CDR3aa: CASSPSTDTQYF
CDR3nt: TGTGCCAGCTCACCCTCCACAGATACGCAGTATTTT

abundance: .
v_gene: TRBV5-1
d_gene: .
j_gene: TRBJ2-1
CDR3aa: CASSSGLGQANEQFF
CDR3nt: TGCGCCAGCAGCTCGGGTTTGGGGCAAGCCAATGAGCAGTTCTTC

abundance: .
v_gene: TRBV5-1
d_gene: .
j_gene: TRBJ1-1
CDR3aa: CASSLGGSTGTEAFF
CDR3nt: TGCGCCAGCAGCTTGGGGGGCTCGACTGGGACTGAAGCTTTCTTT

abundance: .
v_gene: TRBV30
d_gene: .
j_gene: TRBJ1-5
CDR3aa: CAWSPGGISNQPQHF
CDR3nt: TGTGCCTGGAGCCCAGGTGGGATTAGCAATCAGCCCCAGCATTTT

abundance: .
v_gene: TRBV9
d_gene: TRBD1
j_gene: TRBJ2-5
CDR3aa: CASSIGQGMQETQYF
CDR3nt: TGTGCCAGCAGCATCGGACAGGGGATGCAAGAGACCCAGTACTTC

abundance: .
v_gene: TRBV14
d_gene: TRBD1
j_gene: TRBJ2-4
CDR3aa: CASSQMTGNKNIQYF
CDR3nt: TGTGCCAGCAGCCAGATGACAGGGAATAAAAACATTCAGTACTTC

abundance: .
v_gene: TRBV7-2
d_gene: TRBD2
j_gene: TRBJ2-1
CDR3aa: CASSSTSGTYNEQFF
CDR3nt: TGTGCCAGCAGCTCGACTAGCGGGACCTACAATGAGCAGTTCTTC

abundance: .
v_gene: TRBV5-6
d_gene: .
j_gene: TRBJ1-1
CDR3aa: CASSLARGAGRTEAFF
CDR3nt: TGTGCCAGCAGCTTGGCCCGGGGGGCGGGTAGGACTGAAGCTTTCTTT

abundance: few
v_gene: TRBV5-1
d_gene: .
j_gene: TRBJ1-2
CDR3aa: CASSLALGPKNYGYTF
CDR3nt: TGCGCCAGCAGCTTGGCCTTGGGACCGAAGAACTATGGCTACACCTTC

abundance: .
v_gene: TRBV4-3
d_gene: .
j_gene: TRBJ2-3
CDR3aa: CASSHRRASDTQYF
CDR3nt: TGCGCCAGCAGCCACCGGAGGGCCTCAGATACGCAGTATTTT

abundance: .
v_gene: TRBV5-6
d_gene: .
j_gene: TRBJ1-1
CDR3aa: CASSFRTQNTEAFF
CDR3nt: TGTGCCAGCAGCTTTCGGACGCAAAACACTGAAGCTTTCTTT

abundance: .
v_gene: TRBV9
d_gene: .
j_gene: TRBJ2-7
CDR3aa: CASSVATGQGPYEQYF
CDR3nt: TGTGCCAGCAGCGTAGCCACGGGACAAGGACCCTACGAGCAGTACTTC

abundance: once
v_gene: TRBV21-1
d_gene: .
j_gene: TRBJ2-5
CDR3aa: CASSKGGGRRHQETQYF
CDR3nt: TGTGCCAGCAGCAAAGGGGGGGGTCGGAGGCACCAAGAGACCCAGTACTTC

abundance: .
v_gene: TRBV1
d_gene: .
j_gene: TRBJ2-3
CDR3aa: CTSSPWRDDPTDTQYF
CDR3nt: TGCACCAGCAGCCCCTGGCGGGACGACCCCACAGATACGCAGTATTTT

abundance: .
v_gene: TRBV11-3
d_gene: .
j_gene: TRBJ2-3
CDR3aa: CASSSTSRSDTQYF
CDR3nt: TGTGCCAGCAGCTCAACGAGTCGGTCAGATACGCAGTATTTT

abundance: .
v_gene: TRBV5-4
d_gene: .
j_gene: TRBJ1-3
CDR3aa: CASSLEGSSGNTIYF
CDR3nt: TGTGCCAGCAGCTTGGAAGGAAGCTCTGGAAACACCATATATTTT

abundance: few
v_gene: TRBV7-3
d_gene: .
j_gene: TRBJ2-6
CDR3aa: CASSLNSGANVLTF
CDR3nt: TGTGCCAGCAGCTTAAACTCTGGGGCCAACGTCCTGACTTTC

abundance: .
v_gene: TRBV5-6
d_gene: .
j_gene: TRBJ1-4
CDR3aa: CASSLRVEEKLFF
CDR3nt: TGTGCCAGCAGCTTGCGGGTGGAAGAAAAACTGTTTTTT

abundance: .
v_gene: TRBV30
d_gene: .
j_gene: TRBJ1-2
CDR3aa: CAWRGTKVDGYTF
CDR3nt: TGTGCCTGGAGGGGAACGAAAGTGGATGGCTACACCTTC

abundance: .
v_gene: TRBV19
d_gene: TRBD2
j_gene: TRBJ2-4
CDR3aa: CASSIPAGVGNIQYF
CDR3nt: TGTGCCAGTAGTATACCCGCGGGAGTGGGAAACATTCAGTACTTC

abundance: few
v_gene: TRBV2
d_gene: .
j_gene: TRBJ2-1
CDR3aa: CASSERLNNEQFF
CDR3nt: TGTGCCAGCAGTGAACGGCTGAATAACGAGCAGTTCTTC

abundance: .
v_gene: TRBV18
d_gene: .
j_gene: TRBJ1-2
CDR3aa: CASSPRGTPILYGYTF
CDR3nt: TGTGCCAGCTCACCACGCGGGACACCAATTTTGTATGGCTACACCTTC

abundance: .
v_gene: TRBV12-5
d_gene: TRBD1
j_gene: TRBJ1-1
CDR3aa: CASGSYRDRVRTEAFF
CDR3nt: TGTGCTAGTGGTTCCTACCGGGACAGGGTCCGCACTGAAGCTTTCTTT

abundance: .
v_gene: TRBV5-4
d_gene: .
j_gene: TRBJ1-2
CDR3aa: CASSYLGSPGYTF
CDR3nt: TGTGCCAGCAGTTACCTGGGCAGCCCCGGCTACACCTTC

abundance: .
v_gene: TRBV27
d_gene: .
j_gene: TRBJ2-7
CDR3aa: CATRFHGAQGSSSYEQYF
CDR3nt: TGTGCCACCAGATTCCACGGGGCCCAGGGCTCTAGCTCCTACGAGCAGTACTTC

abundance: .
v_gene: TRBV9
d_gene: .
j_gene: TRBJ1-3
CDR3aa: CASSAQDSVSSGNTIYF
CDR3nt: TGTGCCAGCAGCGCCCAGGACAGCGTTAGCTCTGGAAACACCATATATTTT

abundance: few
v_gene: TRBV7-9
d_gene: .
j_gene: TRBJ2-1
CDR3aa: CASSLDTNEQFF
CDR3nt: TGTGCCAGCAGCCTAGACACTAATGAGCAGTTCTTC

abundance: .
v_gene: TRBV28
d_gene: .
j_gene: TRBJ2-2
CDR3aa: CASSLNGQGHTGELFF
CDR3nt: TGTGCCAGCAGTCTAAATGGCCAGGGACACACCGGGGAGCTGTTTTTT

abundance: .
v_gene: TRBV10-2
d_gene: .
j_gene: TRBJ1-2
CDR3aa: CASSPGHRYGYTF
CDR3nt: TGCGCCAGCAGTCCGGGCCATCGCTATGGCTACACCTTC

abundance: .
v_gene: TRBV29-1
d_gene: .
j_gene: TRBJ1-3
CDR3aa: CSVEKGSSGNTIYF
CDR3nt: TGCAGCGTTGAGAAGGGTAGCTCTGGAAACACCATATATTTT

abundance: .
v_gene: TRBV5-8
d_gene: .
j_gene: TRBJ1-1
CDR3aa: CASTPGLVNTEAFF
CDR3nt: TGTGCCAGCACCCCGGGACTTGTGAACACTGAAGCTTTCTTT

abundance: .
v_gene: TRBV27
d_gene: TRBD2
j_gene: TRBJ2-1
CDR3aa: CASRGGTSGSVNNEQFF
CDR3nt: TGTGCCAGCAGGGGAGGGACTAGCGGGAGTGTAAACAATGAGCAGTTCTTC

abundance: .
v_gene: TRBV7-2
d_gene: TRBD2
j_gene: TRBJ2-1
CDR3aa: CASSLALSGRFYNEQFF
CDR3nt: TGTGCCAGCAGCTTAGCCCTTAGCGGGAGGTTTTACAATGAGCAGTTCTTC